The rows below give T cell receptor beta chains drawn from one sample of a study of PD-L1 blockade in urothelial cancer. Sequenced by immunoSEQ multiplex PCR; TCRdb stores in-frame clones only, minus some. The sample includes about 40,000 clones, 83% of them seen just once. Sequenced material: PBMCs, taken around atezolizumab (anti-PD-L1) treatment. The origin of the receptors is a man aged 55 to 70 with urothelial cancer. The CDR3 runs from the conserved cysteine through the conserved F or W. The order of the fields is CDR3 length, V gene, clone size, J gene, D gene, CDR3 protein, CDR3 DNA. D genes are given only for firm matches. Rows give clone size only sometimes, using once, few, many, or a class for an expanded clone.

len: 15
v_gene: TRBV30
abundance: NA
j_gene: TRBJ1-2
d_gene: NA
CDR3aa: CAWSVTHARSYGYTF
CDR3nt: TGTGCCTGGAGTGTTACCCACGCTAGGTCCTATGGCTACACCTTC

len: 20
v_gene: TRBV21-1
abundance: NA
j_gene: TRBJ1-5
d_gene: NA
CDR3aa: CASSNIPGTGALGANQPQHF
CDR3nt: TGTGCCAGCAGCAACATACCGGGGACAGGGGCTCTCGGGGCTAATCAGCCCCAGCATTTT

len: 13
v_gene: TRBV14
abundance: NA
j_gene: TRBJ1-1
d_gene: NA
CDR3aa: CASSLTAGTRAFF
CDR3nt: TGTGCCAGCAGCTTAACGGCAGGCACCCGAGCTTTCTTT

len: 15
v_gene: TRBV5-1
abundance: NA
j_gene: TRBJ2-1
d_gene: NA
CDR3aa: CASSLAGNDYNEQFF
CDR3nt: TGCGCCAGCAGCTTGGCGGGGAACGACTACAATGAGCAGTTCTTC

len: 12
v_gene: TRBV28
abundance: NA
j_gene: TRBJ2-3
d_gene: NA
CDR3aa: CASSSGAHTQYF
CDR3nt: TGTGCCAGCAGTTCCGGAGCCCATACGCAGTATTTT

len: 15
v_gene: TRBV5-1
abundance: NA
j_gene: TRBJ2-2
d_gene: TRBD1
CDR3aa: CASSSGQGGTGELFF
CDR3nt: TGCGCCAGCAGTTCCGGACAGGGTGGCACCGGGGAGCTGTTTTTT

len: 15
v_gene: TRBV6-5
abundance: NA
j_gene: TRBJ1-2
d_gene: TRBD1
CDR3aa: CASSPRQGAMYGYTF
CDR3nt: TGTGCCAGCAGTCCAAGACAGGGGGCGATGTATGGCTACACCTTC

len: 14
v_gene: TRBV4-1
abundance: few
j_gene: TRBJ2-2
d_gene: NA
CDR3aa: CASSQEGVTGELFF
CDR3nt: TGCGCCAGCAGCCAAGAAGGGGTTACCGGGGAGCTGTTTTTT

len: 14
v_gene: TRBV14
abundance: once
j_gene: TRBJ1-2
d_gene: NA
CDR3aa: CASSQGAVNYGYTF
CDR3nt: TGTGCCAGCAGCCAAGGGGCAGTAAACTATGGCTACACCTTC

len: 14
v_gene: TRBV19
abundance: NA
j_gene: TRBJ2-7
d_gene: TRBD1
CDR3aa: CASSPQGQSYEQYF
CDR3nt: TGTGCCAGTAGTCCCCAGGGACAGTCCTACGAGCAGTACTTC

len: 16
v_gene: TRBV9
abundance: NA
j_gene: TRBJ1-1
d_gene: TRBD1
CDR3aa: CASSGGTTGVNTEAFF
CDR3nt: TGTGCCAGCAGCGGCGGTACGACAGGGGTTAACACTGAAGCTTTCTTT

len: 16
v_gene: TRBV7-6
abundance: few
j_gene: TRBJ1-3
d_gene: NA
CDR3aa: CASSLGTSRGGNTIYF
CDR3nt: TGTGCCAGCAGCCTCGGGACCTCCAGGGGTGGAAACACCATATATTTT

len: 14
v_gene: TRBV11-2
abundance: NA
j_gene: TRBJ2-5
d_gene: NA
CDR3aa: CASSLDPVQETQYF
CDR3nt: TGTGCCAGCAGCTTAGATCCAGTTCAGGAGACCCAGTACTTC

len: 16
v_gene: TRBV5-1
abundance: NA
j_gene: TRBJ1-1
d_gene: NA
CDR3aa: CASSLGQALLNTEAFF
CDR3nt: TGCGCCAGCAGCTTGGGCCAGGCCTTATTGAACACTGAAGCTTTCTTT

len: 15
v_gene: TRBV28
abundance: NA
j_gene: TRBJ1-4
d_gene: TRBD1
CDR3aa: CASSRVRTGGEKLFF
CDR3nt: TGTGCCAGCAGCCGGGTTCGGACAGGGGGCGAAAAACTGTTTTTT

len: 14
v_gene: TRBV28
abundance: NA
j_gene: TRBJ2-1
d_gene: TRBD2
CDR3aa: CASSSSGRGVEQFF
CDR3nt: TGTGCCAGCAGTTCTAGCGGGAGGGGGGTTGAGCAGTTCTTC

len: 16
v_gene: TRBV5-1
abundance: NA
j_gene: TRBJ2-2
d_gene: TRBD1
CDR3aa: CASSWGTDGNTGELFF
CDR3nt: TGCGCCAGCAGCTGGGGGACAGACGGAAACACCGGGGAGCTGTTTTTT

len: 14
v_gene: TRBV6-1
abundance: NA
j_gene: TRBJ2-5
d_gene: TRBD2
CDR3aa: CASILGREGKTQYF
CDR3nt: TGTGCCAGCATTCTTGGGCGGGAGGGGAAGACCCAGTACTTC

len: 13
v_gene: TRBV11-3
abundance: NA
j_gene: TRBJ1-1
d_gene: NA
CDR3aa: CASSLTVNTEAFF
CDR3nt: TGTGCCAGCAGCTTAACGGTGAACACTGAAGCTTTCTTT

len: 14
v_gene: TRBV27
abundance: NA
j_gene: TRBJ2-7
d_gene: NA
CDR3aa: CASSLLEDSYEQYF
CDR3nt: TGTGCCAGCAGTTTACTGGAGGATTCGTACGAGCAGTACTTC

len: 14
v_gene: TRBV30
abundance: NA
j_gene: TRBJ1-2
d_gene: NA
CDR3aa: CAWSPLKVRGGYTF
CDR3nt: TGTGCCTGGAGCCCCCTTAAAGTCCGGGGAGGCTACACCTTC

len: 13
v_gene: TRBV6-6
abundance: few
j_gene: TRBJ2-1
d_gene: TRBD1
CDR3aa: CASTGTGWNEQFF
CDR3nt: TGTGCCAGCACTGGGACAGGGTGGAATGAGCAGTTCTTC

len: 15
v_gene: TRBV28
abundance: NA
j_gene: TRBJ2-5
d_gene: NA
CDR3aa: CASSLTPRRQETQYF
CDR3nt: TGTGCCAGCAGTTTAACCCCCAGGAGGCAAGAGACCCAGTACTTC

len: 15
v_gene: TRBV10-3
abundance: NA
j_gene: TRBJ2-5
d_gene: TRBD2
CDR3aa: CAISATSGGQETQYF
CDR3nt: TGTGCCATCAGTGCGACTAGCGGGGGCCAAGAGACCCAGTACTTC

len: 15
v_gene: TRBV7-2
abundance: NA
j_gene: TRBJ1-1
d_gene: NA
CDR3aa: CASTVMVGVGTEAFF
CDR3nt: TGTGCCAGCACTGTAATGGTAGGGGTCGGAACTGAAGCTTTCTTT

len: 15
v_gene: TRBV30
abundance: NA
j_gene: TRBJ2-1
d_gene: TRBD2
CDR3aa: CAWSTASGDYNEQFF
CDR3nt: TGTGCCTGGAGTACTGCTAGCGGGGACTACAATGAGCAGTTCTTC

len: 16
v_gene: TRBV15
abundance: NA
j_gene: TRBJ1-1
d_gene: NA
CDR3aa: CATSPLWRGKITEAFF
CDR3nt: TGTGCCACCAGCCCACTTTGGCGAGGGAAAATCACTGAAGCTTTCTTT

len: 14
v_gene: TRBV4-1
abundance: NA
j_gene: TRBJ2-3
d_gene: NA
CDR3aa: CASSQAQGPDTQYF
CDR3nt: TGCGCCAGCAGCCAAGCCCAGGGGCCGGATACGCAGTATTTT

len: 14
v_gene: TRBV6-5
abundance: NA
j_gene: TRBJ1-1
d_gene: TRBD1
CDR3aa: CASSSGTGWTEAFF
CDR3nt: TGTGCCAGCAGTTCCGGGACAGGGTGGACTGAAGCTTTCTTT

len: 15
v_gene: TRBV5-5
abundance: NA
j_gene: TRBJ2-7
d_gene: TRBD1
CDR3aa: CASRAGTGTSYEQYF
CDR3nt: TGTGCCAGCAGGGCCGGGACAGGGACTTCCTACGAGCAGTACTTC

len: 13
v_gene: TRBV5-1
abundance: few
j_gene: TRBJ1-6
d_gene: NA
CDR3aa: CASSYTYNSPLHF
CDR3nt: TGCGCCAGCAGCTACACATATAATTCACCCCTCCACTTT

len: 14
v_gene: TRBV7-2
abundance: NA
j_gene: TRBJ2-1
d_gene: TRBD2
CDR3aa: CASSLWTSGNEQFF
CDR3nt: TGTGCCAGCAGCCTATGGACTAGCGGGAATGAGCAGTTCTTC

len: 17
v_gene: TRBV7-6
abundance: NA
j_gene: TRBJ2-7
d_gene: TRBD1
CDR3aa: CASSQFAQQGPAGEQYF
CDR3nt: TGTGCCAGCAGCCAATTCGCCCAACAGGGGCCGGCAGGCGAGCAGTACTTC

len: 14
v_gene: TRBV11-2
abundance: NA
j_gene: TRBJ2-1
d_gene: NA
CDR3aa: CASSLLSAHNEQFF
CDR3nt: TGTGCCAGCAGCTTATTAAGCGCTCACAATGAGCAGTTCTTC

len: 13
v_gene: TRBV6-5
abundance: NA
j_gene: TRBJ1-2
d_gene: NA
CDR3aa: CASSPSGDYGYTF
CDR3nt: TGTGCCAGCAGTCCCTCAGGTGACTATGGCTACACCTTC

len: 15
v_gene: TRBV5-4
abundance: NA
j_gene: TRBJ2-2
d_gene: NA
CDR3aa: CASSLIGGGTGELFF
CDR3nt: TGTGCCAGCAGCTTGATCGGTGGGGGGACCGGGGAGCTGTTTTTT

len: 17
v_gene: TRBV4-2
abundance: NA
j_gene: TRBJ2-2
d_gene: TRBD1
CDR3aa: CASSQEVGGGVAGELFF
CDR3nt: TGTGCCAGCAGCCAAGAGGTAGGGGGCGGTGTGGCCGGGGAGCTGTTTTTT

len: 13
v_gene: TRBV28
abundance: NA
j_gene: TRBJ1-2
d_gene: NA
CDR3aa: CASSLERSRGYTF
CDR3nt: TGTGCCAGCAGTTTGGAACGGAGCCGTGGCTACACCTTC

len: 15
v_gene: TRBV2
abundance: NA
j_gene: TRBJ2-7
d_gene: TRBD2
CDR3aa: CASGRERGGASEQYF
CDR3nt: TGTGCCAGCGGCAGAGAGCGGGGGGGAGCGTCCGAGCAGTACTTC

len: 13
v_gene: TRBV6-1
abundance: once
j_gene: TRBJ2-7
d_gene: NA
CDR3aa: CASFKQATYEQYF
CDR3nt: TGTGCCAGCTTTAAACAGGCGACCTACGAGCAGTACTTC

len: 15
v_gene: TRBV28
abundance: NA
j_gene: TRBJ2-7
d_gene: NA
CDR3aa: CASSPGQFSSYEQYF
CDR3nt: TGTGCCAGCAGCCCCGGACAGTTTAGCTCCTACGAGCAGTACTTC

len: 13
v_gene: TRBV2
abundance: NA
j_gene: TRBJ1-1
d_gene: TRBD1
CDR3aa: CASSEDRDTEAFF
CDR3nt: TGTGCCAGCAGTGAGGACAGGGACACTGAAGCTTTCTTT

len: 15
v_gene: TRBV5-1
abundance: NA
j_gene: TRBJ1-1
d_gene: TRBD1
CDR3aa: CASSLSGGPNTEAFF
CDR3nt: TGCGCCAGCAGCTTGTCAGGGGGCCCGAACACTGAAGCTTTCTTT

len: 13
v_gene: TRBV2
abundance: NA
j_gene: TRBJ2-7
d_gene: NA
CDR3aa: CASSDRASYEQYF
CDR3nt: TGTGCCAGCAGTGACAGGGCCTCCTACGAGCAGTACTTC

len: 13
v_gene: TRBV30
abundance: few
j_gene: TRBJ1-1
d_gene: NA
CDR3aa: CAWSTNQGTEAFF
CDR3nt: TGTGCCTGGAGCACCAATCAGGGTACTGAAGCTTTCTTT

len: 13
v_gene: TRBV6-6
abundance: NA
j_gene: TRBJ2-2
d_gene: NA
CDR3aa: CASSAGNTGELFF
CDR3nt: TGTGCCAGCAGCGCGGGGAACACCGGGGAGCTGTTTTTT

len: 15
v_gene: TRBV5-1
abundance: NA
j_gene: TRBJ2-7
d_gene: TRBD2
CDR3aa: CASSLAGVGGYEQYF
CDR3nt: TGCGCCAGCAGCCTAGCGGGAGTGGGGGGCTACGAGCAGTACTTC

len: 15
v_gene: TRBV15
abundance: NA
j_gene: TRBJ2-2
d_gene: TRBD1
CDR3aa: CATSRRTGGVGELFF
CDR3nt: TGTGCCACCAGCAGACGAACAGGGGGCGTGGGGGAGCTGTTTTTT

len: 15
v_gene: TRBV2
abundance: NA
j_gene: TRBJ2-7
d_gene: NA
CDR3aa: CASSEGRGRTYEQYF
CDR3nt: TGTGCCAGCAGTGAAGGCAGGGGCCGGACCTACGAGCAGTACTTC

len: 14
v_gene: TRBV5-1
abundance: NA
j_gene: TRBJ1-1
d_gene: TRBD1
CDR3aa: CASSLGQGETEAFF
CDR3nt: TGCGCCAGCAGCTTGGGACAGGGGGAGACTGAAGCTTTCTTT

len: 14
v_gene: TRBV9
abundance: NA
j_gene: TRBJ2-7
d_gene: TRBD1
CDR3aa: CASSPRQGDGEQYF
CDR3nt: TGTGCCAGCAGCCCGCGACAGGGGGACGGTGAGCAGTACTTC

len: 15
v_gene: TRBV5-4
abundance: NA
j_gene: TRBJ2-7
d_gene: TRBD2
CDR3aa: CASSSGGGMGYEQYF
CDR3nt: TGTGCCAGCAGCTCGGGAGGCGGGATGGGCTACGAGCAGTACTTC